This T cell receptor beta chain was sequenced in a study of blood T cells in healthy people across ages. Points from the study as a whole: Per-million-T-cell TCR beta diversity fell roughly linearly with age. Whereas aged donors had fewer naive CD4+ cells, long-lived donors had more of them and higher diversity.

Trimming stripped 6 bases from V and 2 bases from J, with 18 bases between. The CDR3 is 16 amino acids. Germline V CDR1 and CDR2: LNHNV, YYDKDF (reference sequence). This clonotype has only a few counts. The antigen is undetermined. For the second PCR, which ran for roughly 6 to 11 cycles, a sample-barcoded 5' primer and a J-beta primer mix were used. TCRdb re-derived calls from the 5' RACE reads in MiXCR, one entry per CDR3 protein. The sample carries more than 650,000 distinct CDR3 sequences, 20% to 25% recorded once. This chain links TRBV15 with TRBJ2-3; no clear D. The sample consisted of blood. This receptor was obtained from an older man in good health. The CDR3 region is CATRGEWELPTDTQYF. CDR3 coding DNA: TGTGCCACCAGGGGTGAATGGGAACTACCCACAGATACGCAGTATTTT.